Listed below are T cell receptor beta chains from one sample, sequenced in a study of blood T cell repertoires in COVID-19. Using immunoSEQ multiplex PCR, the repertoire was profiled, and TCRdb retains in-frame clones only, with some absent. The top ten hold more than 1.1% of the sample, which has over 250,000 clones, roughly 80% seen once. The specimen was peripheral blood. Receptor source: a human donor with COVID-19, enrolled during active disease. The donor label of this sample is uncertain. The CDR3 runs from the conserved cysteine through the conserved F or W. A D gene is named only where the DNA matches it firmly.

D gene: NA; J gene: TRBJ1-6; V gene: TRBV27; CDR3 length: 17; CDR3 protein: CASLPGLPSSYNSPLHF
D gene: TRBD2; J gene: TRBJ2-1; V gene: TRBV5-1; CDR3 length: 16; CDR3 protein: CASSLALASGGGEQFF
D gene: NA; J gene: TRBJ2-2; V gene: TRBV9; CDR3 length: 16; CDR3 protein: CASSTLTSRGTGELFF
D gene: NA; J gene: TRBJ2-2; V gene: TRBV10-3; CDR3 length: 13; CDR3 protein: CAISRGDTGELFF
D gene: TRBD2; J gene: TRBJ2-1; V gene: TRBV29-1; CDR3 length: 14; CDR3 protein: CSVLTSGLYNEQFF
D gene: NA; J gene: TRBJ1-6; V gene: TRBV9; CDR3 length: 14; CDR3 protein: CASSVGENNSPLHF
D gene: TRBD1; J gene: TRBJ1-4; V gene: TRBV28; CDR3 length: 16; CDR3 protein: CASRSRTGGVNEKLFF
D gene: TRBD2; J gene: TRBJ2-2; V gene: TRBV5-1; CDR3 length: 16; CDR3 protein: CASSLDVAGVTGELFF
D gene: TRBD1; J gene: TRBJ1-5; V gene: TRBV28; CDR3 length: 15; CDR3 protein: CASSLRQGVRQPQHF
D gene: NA; J gene: TRBJ1-2; V gene: TRBV28; CDR3 length: 13; CDR3 protein: CASSLPQNYGYTF
D gene: NA; J gene: TRBJ2-1; V gene: TRBV28; CDR3 length: 14; CDR3 protein: CASSQGTKYNEQFF
D gene: TRBD1; J gene: TRBJ1-3; V gene: TRBV10-2; CDR3 length: 15; CDR3 protein: CASSETGGSGNTIYF
D gene: NA; J gene: TRBJ2-3; V gene: TRBV5-1; CDR3 length: 15; CDR3 protein: CASSLGLALADTQYF
D gene: TRBD2; J gene: TRBJ2-1; V gene: TRBV11-2; CDR3 length: 17; CDR3 protein: CASSLDSFSAGGNEQFF
D gene: TRBD2; J gene: TRBJ2-1; V gene: TRBV27; CDR3 length: 15; CDR3 protein: CASSYGTSGMYEQFF
D gene: TRBD1; J gene: TRBJ2-3; V gene: TRBV7-2; CDR3 length: 18; CDR3 protein: CASSSSPEGAGMIDTQYF
D gene: NA; J gene: TRBJ2-1; V gene: TRBV19; CDR3 length: 14; CDR3 protein: CASSIELVGNEQFF